This TCR beta chain was found in a study of T cells in Graves' hyperthyroidism and ophthalmopathy. What was amplified from RNA transcripts were TCR beta CDR3 regions. An initial round of RT-PCR targeting the TCR CDR3 relied on the HTBI primer set. TCRdb called the multiplex PCR reads again in MiXCR, with one record for every CDR3 protein. Counted here are 300,000 to 450,000 distinct CDR3 sequences, 14% occurring once; the ten biggest clones make up about 19%. Trimming stripped 7 bases from V and 11 bases from J, with 20 bases between. This CDR3 spans 13 amino acids. Germline lookup yields CDR1 SGHAT and CDR2 FQDESV (reference sequence). Patients with ophthalmopathy all had a Clinical Activity Score of at least 3, a NOSPECS grade of at least 4 and duration under 3 months. In the case of this clonotype: A much larger clone lies a single base off, so this may be a read error.

The source is a woman aged 25 to 45 with Graves' ophthalmopathy. The chain has TRBV11-1 and TRBJ1-1, with D unresolved. Sequenced material: blood. The CDR3 DNA reads TGTGCCAGCATCGGCCCTCTTGAGATGAAGGCTTTCTTT. Residues: CASIGPLEMKAFF.